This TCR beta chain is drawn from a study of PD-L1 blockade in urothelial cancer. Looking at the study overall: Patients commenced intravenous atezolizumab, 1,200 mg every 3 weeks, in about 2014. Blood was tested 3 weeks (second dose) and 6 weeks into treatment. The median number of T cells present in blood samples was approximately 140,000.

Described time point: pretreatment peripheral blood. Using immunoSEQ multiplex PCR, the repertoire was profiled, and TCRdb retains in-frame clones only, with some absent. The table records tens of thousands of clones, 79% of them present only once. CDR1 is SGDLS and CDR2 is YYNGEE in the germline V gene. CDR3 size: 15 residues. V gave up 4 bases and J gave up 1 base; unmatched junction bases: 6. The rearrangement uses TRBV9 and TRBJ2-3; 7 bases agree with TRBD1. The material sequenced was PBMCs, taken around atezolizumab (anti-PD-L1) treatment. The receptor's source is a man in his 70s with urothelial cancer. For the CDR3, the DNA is TGTGCCAGCAGCACCCGGACAGGTGGCACAGATACGCAGTATTTT. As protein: CASSTRTGGTDTQYF.